One sample yielded the 25 T cell receptor beta chains listed below, sequenced in a study of T cell responses to AZD1222 COVID-19 vaccine. Clones were read by immunoSEQ multiplex PCR, and TCRdb kept only the in-frame ones, dropping some. This table holds roughly 150,000 clones, 87% found once. Sequenced material: peripheral blood, taken 28 days after the second AZD1222 dose. The receptors shown here come from an adult who received the AZD1222 COVID-19 vaccine.

The chain combines TRBV6-4 with TRBJ1-6, with D unclear. CDR3 length equals 13 residues. CDR1 is MRHNA, CDR2 SNTAGT, per germline. V lost 0 bases and J lost 7, with 4 bases in between. The CDR3 spells CASSDSKNSPLHF. The CDR3 DNA is TGTGCCAGCAGTGACTCGAAGAATTCACCCCTCCACTTT.

This rearrangement joins TRBV6-5 to TRBJ2-7, with D unresolved. The CDR3 is made up of 14 amino acids. The germline V gene has CDR1 MNHEY and CDR2 SVGAGI. Deletions cut 2 bases from V and 3 bases from J, with 11 bases between. CDR3 sequence: CASSYGGMGYEQYF. The DNA for the CDR3 is TGTGCCAGCAGTTACGGTGGGATGGGCTACGAGCAGTACTTC.

The chain is built from TRBV7-8 and TRBJ1-2; D gene ambiguous. Trimming took off 2 bases at V and 2 bases at J, with 6 bases between the two ends. This CDR3 comprises 13 residues. Germline lookup yields CDR1 SGHVS and CDR2 FQNEAQ. CDR3 bases: TGTGCCAGCAGCTTACGGTGGAACTATGGCTACACCTTC. As protein: CASSLRWNYGYTF.

V and J are TRBV18 and TRBJ1-6, with D possibly TRBD1 on 5 matching bases. The ends were cut back, 6 bases at V and 0 bases at J, with 15 bases in the middle. CDR3 length: 17 amino acids. Germline CDR1 is KGHSH and CDR2 is LQKENI. CDR3 in DNA: TGTGCCAGCTCGCCTAACCGGGACCACTCCTATAATTCACCCCTCCACTTT. It encodes CASSPNRDHSYNSPLHF.

The J gene is TRBJ2-1, the V gene TRBV24-1, with 7 bases identical to TRBD1. CDR3 length: 15 residues. Germline V lookup: CDR1 KGHDR, CDR2 SFDVKD. With V trimmed by 5 bases and J by 4 bases, 7 bases remained unmatched. DNA of the CDR3: TGTGCCACCAGTGGGGGACCGACAGGGTACAATGAGCAGTTCTTC. Its translation is CATSGGPTGYNEQFF.

This rearrangement joins TRBV4-1 to TRBJ2-7; possible D gene TRBD2, 6 bases. The V gene's germline CDR1 is MGHRA and CDR2 YSYEKL. Trimming took 5 bases from V and 7 from J, leaving 9 bases between them. The CDR3 is 11 residues long. CDR3 nucleotide sequence: TGCGCCAGCAGCTCTGGGAGGGAGCAGTACTTC. This encodes CASSSGREQYF.

V is TRBV3-1 (or the pseudogene TRBV3-2) and J is TRBJ2-7, with 7 bases matching TRBD1. Germline V gene data show CDR1 as LGHDT and CDR2 as YNNKEL (reference sequence). This CDR3 is 14 amino acids long. Losses at the gene ends were 4 bases for V and 3 bases for J; bases not matched to a gene: 6. The CDR3 sequence: CASSLWDSLYEQYF. The DNA for the CDR3 is TGTGCCAGCAGCCTATGGGACAGTCTCTACGAGCAGTACTTC.

The chain is built from TRBV6-5 and TRBJ2-3; 8 bases fit TRBD2. The CDR3 loop spans 15 amino acids. The germline V gene has CDR1 MNHEY and CDR2 SVGAGI. J lost 6 bases, V lost 7 bases, and 12 bases had no gene match. The CDR3 is CASNQVGSGVDTQYF. The CDR3 DNA reads as TGTGCCAGCAACCAGGTTGGTAGCGGGGTTGATACGCAGTATTTT.

The sample holds a few counts of this clone. The chain uses TRBV7-2 and TRBJ1-1; tentative D call: TRBD1 (6 bases). Germline-derived CDR1 and CDR2 are SGHTA and FQGNSA. The ends were cut back, 1 base at V and 7 bases at J, with 13 bases in the middle. There are 14 residues in the CDR3. In nucleotides, the CDR3 is TGTGCCAGCAGCTTAGTTCGGACAGTTTTTGAAGCTTTCTTT. It yields the protein CASSLVRTVFEAFF.

This clone was observed a few times. The chain has TRBV7-2 and TRBJ1-2; D is perhaps TRBD1 (5 bases). V was cut by 4 bases and J by 4 bases, with 16 bases left in between. Germline CDR1 reads SGHTA; CDR2 reads FQGNSA. The CDR3 spans 15 residues. This chain's CDR3 is CASSSQAQGGYGYTF. CDR3 in DNA: TGTGCCAGCAGCTCTCAGGCTCAGGGAGGCTATGGCTACACCTTC.

V and J are TRBV6-5 and TRBJ2-7; 9 nucleotides align to TRBD2. This CDR3 comprises 16 residues. Germline V gene data show CDR1 as MNHEY and CDR2 as SVGAGI. V was clipped by 2 bases and J by 3 bases; unmatched bases: 8. The CDR3 DNA reads as TGTGCCAGCAGTTACAGGAGGAGCGGGGGGCTCTACGAGCAGTACTTC. Its translation is CASSYRRSGGLYEQYF.

The rearrangement links TRBV6-5 to TRBJ2-1; a weak D match, TRBD2 (5 bases). Trimming stripped 6 bases from V and 6 bases from J, with 15 bases between. Germline values: CDR1 MNHEY, CDR2 SVGAGI. This CDR3 is built from 14 residues. CDR3 in amino acids: CASRSRGLANEQFF. The CDR3 DNA reads TGTGCCAGCAGGTCACGGGGTCTAGCCAATGAGCAGTTCTTC.

The V call is TRBV21-1, the J call TRBJ1-2; the table's D call TRBD1 went unverified against the DNA. TRBV21-1 is an annotated pseudogene. CDR3 length: 15 residues. The CDR3 reads CASSTQTGPNYGYTF. In DNA form, the CDR3 reads TGTGCCAGCAGCACCCAGACAGGGCCTAACTATGGCTACACCTTC.

This clone was detected once. This chain joins TRBV5-4 and TRBJ1-3; D gene uncertain. V was shortened by 0 bases and J by 4 bases, with 11 bases between the two germline ends. Looked up from germline, CDR1 is SGHNT and CDR2 is YYREEE (reference sequence). There are 15 residues in the CDR3. The CDR3 DNA reads TGTGCCAGCAGCTTGGGGCTCAATGGGGGAAACACCATATATTTT. It is translated as CASSLGLNGGNTIYF. Supplemented by reference TRBV5-4 and TRBJ1-3, the full variable domain reads ETGVTQSPTHLIKTRGQQVTLRCSSQSGHNTVSWYQQALGQGPQFIFQYYREEENGRGNFPPRFSGLQFPNYSSELNVNALELDDSALYLCASSLGLNGGNTIYFGEGSWLTVV.

The gene calls are TRBV5-5 and TRBJ1-1; D perhaps matches TRBD1 (6 bases). Deletions cut 6 bases from V and 6 bases from J, with 24 bases between. The CDR3 covers 16 residues. CDR1 SGHKS and CDR2 YYEKEE come from the germline V gene (reference sequence). The CDR3 DNA sequence: TGTGCCAGCACCATAGGAGGTGGGTTCCGGGGGCCTGAAGCTTTCTTT. Translating gives CASTIGGGFRGPEAFF.

The rearrangement uses TRBV6-1 and TRBJ2-5; 11 nucleotides align to TRBD2. Per germline, CDR1 MNHNS and CDR2 SASEGT. The length of the CDR3 is 17 residues. Losses at the gene ends were 2 bases for V and 5 bases for J; bases not matched to a gene: 10. Written as DNA, the CDR3 is TGTGCCAGCAGTGAATGGAGTAGCGGGGGGGCTAGGGAGACCCAGTACTTC. Residues: CASSEWSSGGARETQYF.

This clone was seen more than once but under ten times. The rearrangement joins TRBV29-1 to TRBJ2-2; 7 bases agree with TRBD1. CDR3 length equals 12 residues. V shed 6 bases, J shed 5 bases, and the junction held 3 bases outside the gene matches. The V gene's germline CDR1 is SQVTM and CDR2 ANQGSEA. The CDR3 sequence: CSVLQGTGELFF. CDR3 sequence (DNA): TGCAGCGTCTTACAGGGGACCGGGGAGCTGTTTTTT.

V and J are TRBV7-2 and TRBJ1-5, with D possibly being TRBD1 (6 bases). The CDR3 is made up of 13 amino acids. CDR1 SGHTA and CDR2 FQGNSA come from the germline V gene. V lost 5 bases and J 6 bases, leaving 11 bases between the germline ends. The CDR3 DNA follows: TGTGCCAGCAGCAGGACAGCGGGTCAGCCCCAGCATTTT. Amino acid sequence: CASSRTAGQPQHF.

The chain links TRBV3-1 (or the pseudogene TRBV3-2) to TRBJ1-1; D possibly corresponds to TRBD1 (6 bases). Per germline, CDR1 LGHDT and CDR2 YNNKEL (reference sequence). This CDR3 has 13 residues. Between the trimmed V and J ends, which lost 1 base and 9 bases, there was a span of 12 bases. CDR3 coding DNA: TGTGCCAGCAGCCAAGGGATGGGGGCACAAGCTTTCTTT. The encoded protein is CASSQGMGAQAFF.

This rearrangement joins TRBV3-1 (or the pseudogene TRBV3-2) to TRBJ1-2; possibly TRBD1 for D (6 bases). V shed 1 base and J shed 8 bases, with 14 bases lying between them. This CDR3 comprises 14 residues. Germline loops: CDR1 LGHDT, CDR2 YNNKEL (reference sequence). The DNA for the CDR3 is TGTGCCAGCAGCCAAGCTGGACAGCGTTTCGGCTACACCTTC. It translates to CASSQAGQRFGYTF.

J is TRBJ2-1 and V is TRBV7-6, with a weak D call TRBD2 (6 bases). The length of the CDR3 is 15 residues. Trimming cost V 4 bases and J 0 bases, with 10 bases left between them. Per the germline V gene, CDR1 is SGHVS and CDR2 is FNYEAQ. The CDR3 loop is CASSWLASSYNEQFF. CDR3 coding DNA: TGTGCCAGCAGCTGGCTAGCGAGCTCCTACAATGAGCAGTTCTTC.

This chain connects TRBV4-3 to TRBJ2-1, with TRBD2 identical over 12 bases. V was clipped by 1 base and J by 3 bases; unmatched bases: 4. The germline CDR1 and CDR2 sequences are LGHNA and YSLEER. The length of the CDR3 is 17 residues. The CDR3 sequence: CASSQGTSGEGYNEQFF. As DNA, the CDR3 is TGCGCCAGCAGCCAAGGGACTAGCGGGGAGGGCTACAATGAGCAGTTCTTC.

The chain couples TRBV2 to TRBJ1-2, with a possible D match to TRBD1 (5 bases). Trimming shortened V by 8 bases and J by 6 bases, and 13 bases separated the two germline ends. The germline V gene has CDR1 SNHLY and CDR2 FYNNEI. CDR3 size: 12 residues. The CDR3 loop is CASYRTGDGYTF. The CDR3 coding sequence is TGTGCCAGCTACAGGACTGGTGATGGCTACACCTTC.

The chain uses TRBV29-1 and TRBJ2-7; the D gene could be TRBD1 or TRBD2 (5 bases each). Germline V gene sequence: CDR1 SQVTM, CDR2 ANQGSEA. This CDR3 has 13 residues. V lost 3 bases, J lost 6 bases, and 15 bases lay in between. CDR3 in DNA: TGCAGCGTTGACTCCGGGACGTGGGGCGAGCAGTACTTC. Residues: CSVDSGTWGEQYF.

The V call is TRBV10-3, the J call TRBJ1-2; the D is unclear. With 7 bases removed from V and 5 bases from J, the gap between germline ends came to 17 bases. This CDR3 is built from 14 residues. CDR1 ENHRY and CDR2 SYGVKD come from the germline V gene. The DNA of the CDR3 is TGTGCCATCACCCTCTCACCGGATCAGTATGGCTACACCTTC. Translation: CAITLSPDQYGYTF.